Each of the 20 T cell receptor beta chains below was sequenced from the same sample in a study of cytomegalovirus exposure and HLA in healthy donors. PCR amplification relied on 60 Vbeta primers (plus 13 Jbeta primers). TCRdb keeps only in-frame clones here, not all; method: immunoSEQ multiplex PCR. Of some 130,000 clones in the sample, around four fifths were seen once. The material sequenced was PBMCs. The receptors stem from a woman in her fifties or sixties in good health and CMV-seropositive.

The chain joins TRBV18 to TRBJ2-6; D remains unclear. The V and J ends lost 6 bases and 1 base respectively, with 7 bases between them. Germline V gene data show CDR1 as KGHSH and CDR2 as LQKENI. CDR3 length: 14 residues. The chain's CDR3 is CASSRESGANVLTF. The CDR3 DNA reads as TGTGCCAGCTCTCGCGAGTCTGGGGCCAACGTCCTGACTTTC. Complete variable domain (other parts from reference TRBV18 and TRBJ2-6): NAGVMQNPRHLVRRRGQEARLRCSPMKGHSHVYWYRQLPEEGLKFMVYLQKENIIDESGMPKERFSAEFPKEGPSILRIQQVVRGDSAAYFCASSRESGANVLTFGAGSRLTVL.

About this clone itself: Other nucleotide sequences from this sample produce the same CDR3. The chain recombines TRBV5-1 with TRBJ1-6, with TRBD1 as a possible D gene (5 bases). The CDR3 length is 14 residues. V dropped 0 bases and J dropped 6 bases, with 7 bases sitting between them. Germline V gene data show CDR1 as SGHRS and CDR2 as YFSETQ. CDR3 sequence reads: CASSLGQTNSPLHF. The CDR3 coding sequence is TGCGCCAGCAGCTTGGGACAGACTAATTCACCCCTCCACTTT.

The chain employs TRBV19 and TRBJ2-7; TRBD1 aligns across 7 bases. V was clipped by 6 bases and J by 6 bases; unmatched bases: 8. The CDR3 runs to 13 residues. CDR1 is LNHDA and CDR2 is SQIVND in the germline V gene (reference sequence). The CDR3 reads CASSVTGASEQYF. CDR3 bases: TGTGCCAGTAGCGTCACAGGGGCGTCCGAGCAGTACTTC.

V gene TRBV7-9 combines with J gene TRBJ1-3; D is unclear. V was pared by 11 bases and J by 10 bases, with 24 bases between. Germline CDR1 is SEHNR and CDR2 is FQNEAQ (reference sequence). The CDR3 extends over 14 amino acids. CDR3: CADRKLTPEWTIYF. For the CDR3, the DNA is TGTGCCGACCGAAAATTGACCCCGGAGTGGACCATATATTTT.

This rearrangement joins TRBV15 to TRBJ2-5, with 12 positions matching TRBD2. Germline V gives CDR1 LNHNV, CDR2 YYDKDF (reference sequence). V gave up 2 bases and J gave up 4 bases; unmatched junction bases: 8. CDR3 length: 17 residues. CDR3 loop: CATSRPWTSGILETQYF. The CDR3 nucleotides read TGTGCCACCAGCAGACCCTGGACTAGCGGGATTCTAGAGACCCAGTACTTC.

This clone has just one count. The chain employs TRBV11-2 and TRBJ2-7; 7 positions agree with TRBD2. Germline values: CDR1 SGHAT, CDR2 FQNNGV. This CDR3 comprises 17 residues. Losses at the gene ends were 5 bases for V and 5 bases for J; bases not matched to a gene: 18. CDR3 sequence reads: CASSLLGAGRAGDEQYF. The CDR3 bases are TGTGCCAGCAGCCTCCTCGGGGCGGGCAGGGCGGGGGACGAGCAGTACTTC.

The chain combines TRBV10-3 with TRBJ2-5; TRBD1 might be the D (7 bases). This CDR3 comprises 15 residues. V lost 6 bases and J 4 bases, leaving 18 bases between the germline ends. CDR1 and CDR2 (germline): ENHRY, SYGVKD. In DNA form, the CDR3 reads TGTGCCATCAGGAGACAGGGAGGAGGAGGAGAGACCCAGTACTTC. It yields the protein CAIRRQGGGGETQYF.

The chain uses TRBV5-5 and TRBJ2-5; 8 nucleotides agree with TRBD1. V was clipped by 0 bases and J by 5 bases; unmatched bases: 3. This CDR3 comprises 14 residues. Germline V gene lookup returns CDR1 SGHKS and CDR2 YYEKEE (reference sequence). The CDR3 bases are TGTGCCAGCAGCTTGGCACAGGGGGAGGAGACCCAGTACTTC. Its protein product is CASSLAQGEETQYF. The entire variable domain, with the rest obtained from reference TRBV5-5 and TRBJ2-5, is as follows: DAGVTQSPTHLIKTRGQQVTLRCSPISGHKSVSWYQQVLGQGPQFIFQYYEKEERGRGNFPDRFSARQFPNYSSELNVNALLLGDSALYLCASSLAQGEETQYFGPGTRLLVL.

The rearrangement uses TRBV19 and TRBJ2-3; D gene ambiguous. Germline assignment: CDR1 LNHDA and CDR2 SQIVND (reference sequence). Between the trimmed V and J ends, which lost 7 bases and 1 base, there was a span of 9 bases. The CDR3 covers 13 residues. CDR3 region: CASTLGGTDTQYF. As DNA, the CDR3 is TGTGCCAGTACCCTGGGCGGCACAGATACGCAGTATTTT.

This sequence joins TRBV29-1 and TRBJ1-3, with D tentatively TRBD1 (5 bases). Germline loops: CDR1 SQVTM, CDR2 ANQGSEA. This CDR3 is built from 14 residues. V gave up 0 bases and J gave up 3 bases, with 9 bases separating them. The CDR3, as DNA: TGCAGCGTTGAAGAAGGGGCGCATGGAAACACCATATATTTT. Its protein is CSVEEGAHGNTIYF.

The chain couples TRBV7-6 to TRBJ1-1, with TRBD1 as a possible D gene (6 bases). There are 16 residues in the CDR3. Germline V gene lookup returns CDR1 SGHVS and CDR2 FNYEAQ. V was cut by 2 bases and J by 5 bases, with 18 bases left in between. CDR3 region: CASSLSWVGAGTEAFF. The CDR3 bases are TGTGCCAGCAGCTTATCTTGGGTGGGGGCAGGGACTGAAGCTTTCTTT.

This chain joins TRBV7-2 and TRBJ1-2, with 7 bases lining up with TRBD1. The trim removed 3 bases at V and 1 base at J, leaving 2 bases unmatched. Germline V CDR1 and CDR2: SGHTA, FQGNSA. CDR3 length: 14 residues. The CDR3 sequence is CASSFRGLNYGYTF. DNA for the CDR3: TGTGCCAGCAGCTTTAGGGGGCTTAACTATGGCTACACCTTC.

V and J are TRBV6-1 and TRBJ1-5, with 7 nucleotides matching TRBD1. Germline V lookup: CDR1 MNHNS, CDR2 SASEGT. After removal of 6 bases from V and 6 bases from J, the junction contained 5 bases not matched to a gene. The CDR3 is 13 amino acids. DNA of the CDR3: TGTGCCAGCAGGGTAACAGGGGTTCAGCCCCAGCATTTT. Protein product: CASRVTGVQPQHF.

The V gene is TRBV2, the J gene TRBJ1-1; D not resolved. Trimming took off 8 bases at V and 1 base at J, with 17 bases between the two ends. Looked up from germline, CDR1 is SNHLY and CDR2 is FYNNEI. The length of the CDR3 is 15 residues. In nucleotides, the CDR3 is TGTGCCAGCGAGTTTGGTGGGAGTGGGAACACTGAAGCTTTCTTT. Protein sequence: CASEFGGSGNTEAFF.

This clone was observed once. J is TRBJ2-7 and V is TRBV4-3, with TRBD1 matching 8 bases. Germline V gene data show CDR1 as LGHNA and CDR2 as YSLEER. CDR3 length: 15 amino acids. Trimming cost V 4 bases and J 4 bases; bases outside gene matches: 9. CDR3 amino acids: CASSLGTGPSYEQYF. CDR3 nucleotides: TGCGCCAGCAGCCTGGGGACAGGACCTTCTTACGAGCAGTACTTC.

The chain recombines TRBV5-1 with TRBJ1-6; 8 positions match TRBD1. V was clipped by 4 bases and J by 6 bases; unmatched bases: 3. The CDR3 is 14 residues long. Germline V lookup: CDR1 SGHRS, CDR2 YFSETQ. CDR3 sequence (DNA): TGCGCCAGCAGCCGCGACAGGGGTAATTCACCCCTCCACTTT. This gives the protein CASSRDRGNSPLHF.

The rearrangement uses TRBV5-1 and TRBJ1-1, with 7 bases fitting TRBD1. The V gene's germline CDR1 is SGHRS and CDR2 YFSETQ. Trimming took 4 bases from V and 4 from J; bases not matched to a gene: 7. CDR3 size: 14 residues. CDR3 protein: CASSEGQAGTEAFF. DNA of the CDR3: TGCGCCAGCAGCGAAGGACAGGCGGGCACTGAAGCTTTCTTT.

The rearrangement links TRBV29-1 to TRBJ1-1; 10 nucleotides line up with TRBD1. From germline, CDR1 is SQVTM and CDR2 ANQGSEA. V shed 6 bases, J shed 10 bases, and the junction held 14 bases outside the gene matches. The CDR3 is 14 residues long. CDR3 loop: CSVGGTGETRRAFF. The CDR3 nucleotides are TGCAGCGTGGGGGGGACAGGGGAGACCCGAAGAGCTTTCTTT.

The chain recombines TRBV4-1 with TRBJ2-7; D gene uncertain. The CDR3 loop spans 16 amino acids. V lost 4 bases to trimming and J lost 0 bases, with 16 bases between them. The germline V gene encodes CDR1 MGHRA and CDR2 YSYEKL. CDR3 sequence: CASSLQSTLSSYEQYF. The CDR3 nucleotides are TGCGCCAGCAGCCTACAGTCCACGTTAAGCTCCTACGAGCAGTACTTC.

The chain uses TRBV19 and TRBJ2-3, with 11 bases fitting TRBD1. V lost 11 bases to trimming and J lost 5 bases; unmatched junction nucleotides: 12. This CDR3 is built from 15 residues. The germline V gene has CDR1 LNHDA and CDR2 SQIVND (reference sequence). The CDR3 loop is CASRPRTGGVDTQYF. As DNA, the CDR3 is TGTGCCTCCCGGCCGAGGACAGGGGGCGTAGATACGCAGTATTTT.